This is a list of T cell receptor beta chains from one sample in a study of CD8+ T cells in alopecia areata. Here immunoSEQ multiplex PCR was the method, and the copy in TCRdb shows in-frame clones only, minus some. Here the sample spans 180,000 or so clones, around 58% being singletons. Here the sequenced sample was CD4+ T cells sorted from blood, taken between weeks 55 and 70, from a patient treated with tofacitinib. The receptors shown here come from a human donor with alopecia areata. Each CDR3 is given with its conserved first and last residue. A D gene is named only where the DNA matches it firmly. Clone sizes are given selectively: once, few, many, or a class where the clone is expanded.

j_call,v_call,clone_size,d_call,cdr3_nt,cdr3_aa
TRBJ1-5,TRBV5-5,NA,NA,TGTGCCAGCAGCTTAGGACGGACGTTGGGTCAGCCCCAGCATTTT,CASSLGRTLGQPQHF
TRBJ1-3,TRBV15,NA,NA,TGTGCCACCAGCAATCGCCTCTCTGGAAACACCATATATTTT,CATSNRLSGNTIYF
TRBJ2-2,TRBV9,NA,TRBD1,TGTGCCAGCAGCTCCCGGACAGGGGCCGGGGAGCTGTTTTTT,CASSSRTGAGELFF
TRBJ2-7,TRBV5-1,few,NA,TGCGCCAGCAGCTTGGCGTCAGGGTTCGAGCAGTACTTC,CASSLASGFEQYF
TRBJ2-5,TRBV10-1,NA,NA,TGCGCCAGCAGTGAGTCGCTTGGGGTGGAGACCCAGTACTTC,CASSESLGVETQYF
TRBJ2-7,TRBV6-1,NA,TRBD1,TGTGCCAGCAGCCGAGGGACAGGGGTTTACGAGCAGTACTTC,CASSRGTGVYEQYF
TRBJ2-3,TRBV28,NA,TRBD1,TGTGCCAGCAGCACTAGACAGGGGTCAACAGATACGCAGTATTTT,CASSTRQGSTDTQYF
TRBJ1-1,TRBV6-6,NA,TRBD1,TGTGCCAGCAGTTACAGTGACAGGGGGGCTTTCTTT,CASSYSDRGAFF
TRBJ2-1,TRBV9,few,NA,TGTGCCAGCAGCGTAGAAGCAAGGGTAGGGTACAATGAGCAGTTCTTC,CASSVEARVGYNEQFF
TRBJ1-2,TRBV7-9,NA,TRBD1,TGTGCCAGCAGACTACTCCGGGACAGGGGGGACTATGGCTACACCTTC,CASRLLRDRGDYGYTF
TRBJ2-5,TRBV11-2,NA,TRBD2,TGTGCCAGCAGCACAAGCTCAGGACTAGCGGGTGGAGAGACCCAGTACTTC,CASSTSSGLAGGETQYF
TRBJ2-6,TRBV30,few,NA,TGTGCCTGGAGTCCAGGGTTTTCTGGGGCCAACGTCCTGACTTTC,CAWSPGFSGANVLTF
TRBJ1-2,TRBV23-1,few,NA,TGCGCCAGCAGACCGTTAGGGTGCGAAGGCTACACCTTC,CASRPLGCEGYTF
TRBJ2-7,TRBV29-1,NA,NA,TGCAGCGTTGGGCTAGGGCCCGAGCAGTACTTC,CSVGLGPEQYF